This T cell receptor beta chain was captured in a study of T-cell reconstitution after alpha-beta-depleted transplantation in children (dated by TCRdb to about 2016). Background for the entire study: Using TCR repertoire profiling, the study followed T-cell immune reconstitution in a quantitative way in children after TCRalphabeta/CD19-depleted allogeneic hematopoietic cell transplantation.

Receptors were amplified or captured by PCR. Instrument used: Illumina HiSeq 2500. TCR library preparation used molecular barcoding, with unique molecular identifiers applied to normalize quantification of the TCRbeta repertoire. Using fastp trimming at Q25 and MiXCR clonotype assembly, TCRdb reanalyzed the public sequencing data and kept in-frame beta chains. One record per CDR3 amino acid sequence lists the most common genes and DNA. A total of about 610,000 distinct CDR3 sequences appear in this sample, under 12% of them only once. About 4.2% of the sample lies in the top ten. This clonotype was detected a few times. Its antigen target is currently unknown. No base quality information exists; no much larger clone differs at one position. The sample in question was PBMCs from the stem cell graft donor, obtained from the stem cell graft. The clonotype comes from a human donor who donated a stem cell graft to a child with acute myeloid leukemia.

CDR3 protein: CASKGEGPGEQFF. The nucleotide sequence reads TGCGCCAGCAAGGGGGAGGGACCGGGTGAGCAGTTCTTC. This chain is built from TRBV5-1 and TRBJ2-1; TRBD2 could be the D gene, as 7 bases match. Sequences SGHRS (CDR1) and YFSETQ (CDR2) are obtained from the germline V gene. Trimming costs V 6 bases and J 9 bases, and their ends lie 16 bases apart. From its cysteine to its phenylalanine, the CDR3 spans 13 amino acids. Only the CDR3 part of the read is kept: 39 bases, read in frame from the first base.